The rows below give T cell receptor beta chains drawn from one sample of a study of T cell responses to AZD1222 COVID-19 vaccine. Sequencing used immunoSEQ multiplex PCR; TCRdb keeps in-frame clones, though not all of them. The table has roughly 98,000 clones, around 85% seen once; the top ten hold 14%. The sample was peripheral blood, taken 28 days after the second AZD1222 dose. Receptor source: an adult who received the AZD1222 COVID-19 vaccine. The CDR3 runs from the conserved cysteine through the conserved F or W. A D gene is named only where the DNA matches it firmly. The size entry is marked missing in some rows and otherwise reads once, few, many or a size class.

D	V	size	length	J	DNA	CDR3
.	TRBV2	few	14	TRBJ2-3	TGTGCCAGCAGTGGTCTGAGTCAGCGGAATACGCAGTATTTT	CASSGLSQRNTQYF
.	TRBV6-1	.	13	TRBJ1-4	TGTGCCAGCAGTGAAGACTTGGATGAAAAACTGTTTTTT	CASSEDLDEKLFF
.	TRBV27	.	15	TRBJ2-1	TGTGCCAGCAGTTTTTCGGGGAGCTCCTACAATGAGCAGTTCTTC	CASSFSGSSYNEQFF
.	TRBV4-1	.	14	TRBJ1-4	TGCGCCAGCAGCCGAGGGTCCCCTAATGAAAAACTGTTTTTT	CASSRGSPNEKLFF
.	TRBV19	.	15	TRBJ1-5	TGTGCCAGTAGTACTCGACAGGTAGCAAATCAGCCCCAGCATTTT	CASSTRQVANQPQHF
.	TRBV19	.	20	TRBJ2-1	TGTGCCAGTAACACTAGAGCCGCGGGGGCTTTCGTTGGGTCCTACAATGAGCAGTTCTTC	CASNTRAAGAFVGSYNEQFF
.	TRBV5-1	few	15	TRBJ1-4	TGCGCCAGCAGCTTGGACAGACCGACTAATGAAAAACTGTTTTTT	CASSLDRPTNEKLFF
.	TRBV18	.	13	TRBJ2-2	TGTGCCAGCTCACCGCCGAACACCGGGGAGCTGTTTTTT	CASSPPNTGELFF
.	TRBV11-1	.	14	TRBJ2-3	TGTGCCAGCAGCTTAGGGCAGATCACAGATACGCAGTATTTT	CASSLGQITDTQYF
.	TRBV21-1	.	16	TRBJ2-5	TGTGCCAGCAGCAAAGGGGGGGGCGCCCACCAAGAGACCCAGTACTTC	CASSKGGGAHQETQYF
.	TRBV29-1	.	13	TRBJ1-1	TGCAGCGTTGAGTACAGCCTGAACACTGAAGCTTTCTTT	CSVEYSLNTEAFF
TRBD2	TRBV5-1	.	15	TRBJ2-5	TGCGCCAGCAGCCAGGCAACTAGCGTACCCGAGACCCAGTACTTC	CASSQATSVPETQYF
.	TRBV6-2/TRBV6-3	.	16	TRBJ2-1	TGTGCCAGCAGCGAGGGGGCTAGCGGGTGGATTGTTGAGCAGTTCTTC	CASSEGASGWIVEQFF
TRBD1	TRBV10-3	.	13	TRBJ1-2	TGTGCCATCAGTGGACAGGGGGCTGATGGCTACACCTTC	CAISGQGADGYTF
.	TRBV7-2	once	15	TRBJ2-6	TGTGCCAGCAGCCTACAGGGAACTGGGGCCAACGTCCTGACTTTC	CASSLQGTGANVLTF
TRBD1	TRBV6-1	few	14	TRBJ1-2	TGTGCCAGCAGTGAATCTGGGACAGGGTTCGGCTACACCTTC	CASSESGTGFGYTF
.	TRBV11-3	.	14	TRBJ2-7	TGTGCCAGCAGCTTGACAGGCATCTCCTACGAGCAGTACTTC	CASSLTGISYEQYF
.	TRBV7-6	.	11	TRBJ1-5	TGTGCCACCGGAACTAATCAGCCCCAGCATTTT	CATGTNQPQHF
TRBD1	TRBV11-1	.	16	TRBJ1-6	TGTGCCAGCAGCTCCCTTGACGGACAGGGTTGGCTTCGCCTCCACTTT	CASSSLDGQGWLRLHF
TRBD1	TRBV7-3	.	14	TRBJ2-2	TGTGCCAGCAGCTCACAGGGGTACACCGGGGAGCTGTTTTTT	CASSSQGYTGELFF
.	TRBV10-3	.	13	TRBJ2-1	TGTGCCATCGCGGCCTTAGCGGTCAATGAGCAGTTCTTC	CAIAALAVNEQFF
.	TRBV5-4	.	16	TRBJ2-5	TGTGCCAGCAGCTTGTGGTGGGGGGAGGGGGAAGGTACCCAGTACTTC	CASSLWWGEGEGTQYF
.	TRBV18	few	17	TRBJ2-7	TGTGCCAGCTCACCATCTCTCCCCCAGGTGGGGGCCTACGAGCAGTACTTC	CASSPSLPQVGAYEQYF
TRBD2	TRBV27	.	16	TRBJ2-4	TGTGCCAGCAGTTTATCGTGGGAGGGGGCCAAAAACATTCAGTACTTC	CASSLSWEGAKNIQYF
TRBD2	TRBV7-6	.	15	TRBJ2-3	TGTGCCAGCAGCTTAGCGGCGGGGGGTCGAGATACGCAGTATTTT	CASSLAAGGRDTQYF
.	TRBV12-3/TRBV12-4	.	13	TRBJ1-1	TGTGCCAGCAGCACCAGCAGGGGAGGGAAAGCTTTCTTT	CASSTSRGGKAFF
.	TRBV9	few	14	TRBJ2-1	TGTGCCAGCAGCGTAGATGGAGGGCGAAATGAGCAGTTCTTC	CASSVDGGRNEQFF
.	TRBV19	.	13	TRBJ1-1	TGTGCCAGTAGTCCCCTTCGGGGGACTGAAGCTTTCTTT	CASSPLRGTEAFF
.	TRBV15	.	15	TRBJ2-7	TGTGCCACCAGCAGAGATCTGGTTTCCCCCTACGAGCAGTACTTC	CATSRDLVSPYEQYF
.	TRBV5-5	.	12	TRBJ2-7	TGTGCCAGCAGCTTGGCGGGCAGCGAGCAGTACTTC	CASSLAGSEQYF
.	TRBV11-2	.	14	TRBJ1-2	TGTGCCAGCAGCTTAGATCTCGGACCCTATGGCTACACCTTC	CASSLDLGPYGYTF
.	TRBV12-3/TRBV12-4	.	11	TRBJ1-1	TGTGCCAGCAGTTTGAGCACTGAAGCTTTCTTT	CASSLSTEAFF
.	TRBV30	once	13	TRBJ1-3	TGTGCCTGGAGTGCTGGACCGATAAACACCATATATTTT	CAWSAGPINTIYF